The present T cell receptor beta chain was sequenced within a study of cytomegalovirus exposure and HLA in healthy donors. The donors were part of the validation cohort of fewer than 150 subjects. That cohort was separate from the first cohort, which comprised some 670 subjects. This table comes from immunoSEQ multiplex PCR, and its TCRdb copy is limited to in-frame clones, with some not included. The sample holds more than 80,000 clones, 90% to 97% seen once. The length of the CDR3 is 14 residues. Germline loops: CDR1 SQVTM, CDR2 ANQGSEA. The trim removed 6 bases at V and 5 bases at J, leaving 9 bases unmatched.

This sequence joins TRBV29-1 and TRBJ2-5; the match to TRBD2 covers 10 bases. The sequence was obtained from a woman younger than 30 in good health and CMV-seronegative. Specimen: PBMCs. CDR3 sequence reads: CSVSSSGSMETQYF. The DNA of the CDR3 is TGCAGCGTCTCTTCTAGCGGGAGTATGGAGACCCAGTACTTC.